This T cell receptor (beta chain) was recovered during a study of blood T cell repertoires in COVID-19. The table came from immunoSEQ multiplex PCR; TCRdb's copy has only in-frame clones and leaves some out. The sample lists 150,000 to 200,000 clones; 88% were seen once. This CDR3 contains 17 residues. The gene calls are TRBV12-1 and TRBJ2-5; TRBD2 reflects the table's D call only, with no check against the DNA. TRBV12-1 is a recognized pseudogene. The sample consisted of PBMCs or T cells enriched from blood (not recorded which). The sequence was obtained from a young woman who had recovered from COVID-19. The CDR3 DNA follows: TGTGCCAGCAGCTTCTACCCCCGGGAGGGCCGGGGGGAGACCCAGTACTTC. Translation: CASSFYPREGRGETQYF.